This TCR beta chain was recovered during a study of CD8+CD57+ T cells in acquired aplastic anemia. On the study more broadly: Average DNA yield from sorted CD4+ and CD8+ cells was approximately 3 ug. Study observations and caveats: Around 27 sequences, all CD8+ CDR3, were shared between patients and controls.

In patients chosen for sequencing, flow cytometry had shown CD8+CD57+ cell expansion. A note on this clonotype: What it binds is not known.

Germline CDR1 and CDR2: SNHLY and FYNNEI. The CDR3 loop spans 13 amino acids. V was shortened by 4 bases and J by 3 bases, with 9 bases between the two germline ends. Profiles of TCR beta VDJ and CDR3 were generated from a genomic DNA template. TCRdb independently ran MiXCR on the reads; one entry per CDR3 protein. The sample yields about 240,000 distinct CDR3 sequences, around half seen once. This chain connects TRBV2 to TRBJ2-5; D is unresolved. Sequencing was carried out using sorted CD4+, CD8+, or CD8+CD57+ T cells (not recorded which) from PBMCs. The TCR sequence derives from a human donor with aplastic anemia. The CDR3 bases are TGTGCCAGCAGTGGTTCTCGGGAAGAGACCCAGTACTTC. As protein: CASSGSREETQYF. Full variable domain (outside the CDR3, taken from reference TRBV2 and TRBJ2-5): EPEVTQTPSHQVTQMGQEVILRCVPISNHLYFYWYRQILGQKVEFLVSFYNNEISEKSEIFDDQFSVERPDGSNFTLKIRSTKLEDSAMYFCASSGSREETQYFGPGTRLLVL.